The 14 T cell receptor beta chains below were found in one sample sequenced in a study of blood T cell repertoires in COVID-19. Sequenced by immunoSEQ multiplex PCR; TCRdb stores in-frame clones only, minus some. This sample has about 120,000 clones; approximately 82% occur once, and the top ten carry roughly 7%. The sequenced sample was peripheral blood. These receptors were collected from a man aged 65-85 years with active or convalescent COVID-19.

The CDR3 reads CASSVASGGAGELFF. CDR3 nucleotide sequence: TGTGCCAGCAGCGTAGCTAGCGGGGGCGCCGGGGAGCTGTTTTTT. The chain combines TRBV9 with TRBJ2-2, with 10 positions matching TRBD2. This CDR3 region has 15 residues. V gave up 0 bases and J gave up 6 bases; unmatched junction bases: 2. Germline V gene sequence: CDR1 SGDLS, CDR2 YYNGEE.

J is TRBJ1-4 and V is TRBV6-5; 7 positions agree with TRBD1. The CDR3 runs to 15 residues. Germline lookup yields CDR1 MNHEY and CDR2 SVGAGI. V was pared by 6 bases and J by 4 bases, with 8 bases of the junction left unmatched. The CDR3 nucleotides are TGTGCCAGCAGAAAAACAGGGGTGATTAATGAAAAACTGTTTTTT. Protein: CASRKTGVINEKLFF.

CDR3 sequence reads: CASSLGQGIQETQYF. CDR3 coding DNA: TGTGCCAGCAGCTTGGGGCAGGGGATCCAAGAGACCCAGTACTTC. This chain joins TRBV5-8 and TRBJ2-5; a weak D match, TRBD1 (6 bases). Trimming cost V 0 bases and J 1 base, with 10 bases left between them. CDR1 and CDR2 (germline): SGHTS, YDEGEE. This CDR3 region has 15 residues.

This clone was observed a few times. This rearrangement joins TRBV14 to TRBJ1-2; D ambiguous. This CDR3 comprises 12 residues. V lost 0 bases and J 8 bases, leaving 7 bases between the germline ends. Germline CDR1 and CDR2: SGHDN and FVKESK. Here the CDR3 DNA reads TGTGCCAGCAGCCAAGATATCAGGGGCTACACCTTC. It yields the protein CASSQDIRGYTF.

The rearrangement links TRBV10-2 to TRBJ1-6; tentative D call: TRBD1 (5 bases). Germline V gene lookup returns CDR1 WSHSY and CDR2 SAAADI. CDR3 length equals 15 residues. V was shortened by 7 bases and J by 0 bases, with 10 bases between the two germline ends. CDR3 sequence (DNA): TGCGCCAGCACCTGGGGCAGCTCCTATAATTCACCCCTCCACTTT. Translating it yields CASTWGSSYNSPLHF.

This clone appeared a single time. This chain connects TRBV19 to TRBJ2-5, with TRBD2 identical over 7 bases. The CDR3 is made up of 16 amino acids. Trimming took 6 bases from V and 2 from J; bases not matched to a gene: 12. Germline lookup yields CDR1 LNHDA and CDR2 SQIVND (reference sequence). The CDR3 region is CASRPRASGNQETQYF. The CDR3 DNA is TGTGCCAGTAGACCGCGGGCTAGCGGAAATCAAGAGACCCAGTACTTC.

The DNA for the CDR3 is TGTGCCAGCTCCCCCCCCGGTCGAATGAACACTGAAGCTTTCTTT. Translating gives CASSPPGRMNTEAFF. This chain links TRBV6-5 with TRBJ1-1; D is ambiguous. Germline CDR1 and CDR2: MNHEY and SVGAGI. V shed 8 bases and J shed 0 bases, with 16 bases lying between them. The CDR3 has 15 amino acids.

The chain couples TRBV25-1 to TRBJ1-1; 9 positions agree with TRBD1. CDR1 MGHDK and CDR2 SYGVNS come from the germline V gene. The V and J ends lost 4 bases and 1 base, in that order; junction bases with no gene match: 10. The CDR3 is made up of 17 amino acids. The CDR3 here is CASSVRTGARRNTEAFF. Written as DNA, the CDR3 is TGTGCCAGCAGTGTTCGGACAGGGGCACGTCGGAACACTGAAGCTTTCTTT.

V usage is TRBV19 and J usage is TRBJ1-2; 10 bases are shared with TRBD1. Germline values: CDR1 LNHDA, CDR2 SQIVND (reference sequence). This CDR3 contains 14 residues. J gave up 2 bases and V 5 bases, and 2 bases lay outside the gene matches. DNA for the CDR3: TGTGCCAGTAGTTCGGGACAGGGGAACTATGGCTACACCTTC. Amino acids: CASSSGQGNYGYTF.

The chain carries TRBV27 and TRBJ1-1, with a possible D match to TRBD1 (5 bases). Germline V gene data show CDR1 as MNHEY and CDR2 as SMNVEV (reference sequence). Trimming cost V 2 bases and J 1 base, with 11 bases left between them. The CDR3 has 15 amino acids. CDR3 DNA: TGTGCCAGCAGTTTAGAGGGACTGAAGAACACTGAAGCTTTCTTT. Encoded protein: CASSLEGLKNTEAFF.

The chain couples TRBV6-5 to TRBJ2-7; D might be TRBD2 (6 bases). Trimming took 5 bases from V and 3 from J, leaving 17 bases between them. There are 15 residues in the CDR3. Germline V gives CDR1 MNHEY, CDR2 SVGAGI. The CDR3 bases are TGTGCCAGCAGTCCACGCCGGACTACCGACTACGAGCAGTACTTC. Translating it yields CASSPRRTTDYEQYF.

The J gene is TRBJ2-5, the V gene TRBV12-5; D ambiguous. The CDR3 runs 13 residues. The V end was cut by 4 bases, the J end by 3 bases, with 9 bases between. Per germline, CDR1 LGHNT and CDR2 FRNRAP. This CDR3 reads CASGWAWEETQYF. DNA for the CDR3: TGTGCTAGTGGTTGGGCGTGGGAAGAGACCCAGTACTTC.

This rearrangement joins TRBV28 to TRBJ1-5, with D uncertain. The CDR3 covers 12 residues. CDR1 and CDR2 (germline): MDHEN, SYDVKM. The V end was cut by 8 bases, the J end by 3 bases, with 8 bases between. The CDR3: CASRDLNQPQHF. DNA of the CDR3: TGTGCCAGCCGAGATCTCAATCAGCCCCAGCATTTT.

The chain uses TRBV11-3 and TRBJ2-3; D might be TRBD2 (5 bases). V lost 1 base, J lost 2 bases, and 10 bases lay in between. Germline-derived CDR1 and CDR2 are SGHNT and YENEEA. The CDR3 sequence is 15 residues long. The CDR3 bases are TGTGCCAGCAGCTTAGTCGGGAACCCCACAGATACGCAGTATTTT. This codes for CASSLVGNPTDTQYF.